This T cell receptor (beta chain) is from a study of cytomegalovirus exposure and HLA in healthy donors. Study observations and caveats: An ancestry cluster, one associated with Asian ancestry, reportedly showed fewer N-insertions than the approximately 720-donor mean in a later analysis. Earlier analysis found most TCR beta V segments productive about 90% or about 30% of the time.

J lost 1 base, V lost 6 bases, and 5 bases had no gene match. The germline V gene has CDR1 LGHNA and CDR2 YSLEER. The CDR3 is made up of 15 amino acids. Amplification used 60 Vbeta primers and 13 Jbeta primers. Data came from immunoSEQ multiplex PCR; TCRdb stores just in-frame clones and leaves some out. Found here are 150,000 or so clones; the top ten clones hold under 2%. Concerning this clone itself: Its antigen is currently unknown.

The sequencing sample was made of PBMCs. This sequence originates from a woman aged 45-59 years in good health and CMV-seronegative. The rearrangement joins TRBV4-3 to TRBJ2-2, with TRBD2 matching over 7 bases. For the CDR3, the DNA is TGCGCCAGCAGTCCGAGCGGGGTGAACACCGGGGAGCTGTTTTTT. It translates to CASSPSGVNTGELFF.